Listed here are 15 T cell receptor beta chains from one sample, sequenced in a study of human T cells and chemical hapten exposure. Via MiXCR, TCRdb re-called the RACE reads, giving one row per CDR3 protein. This table has 89,000 or so distinct CDR3 sequences, about 9% appearing once. The time point: pre-sensitization, week 0. Treatment indicated: therapeutic diphenylcyclopropenone sensitization with weekly scalp DPC. The input for sequencing was whole blood, taken in connection with sensitization to the hapten diphenylcyclopropenone (DPC). These receptors all stem from a man in his forties with alopecia areata. Some clones in this sample may be carry-over from other donors' samples.

There are many counts of this clonotype. This sequence joins TRBV30 and TRBJ1-5, with D unclear. Trimming shortened V by 4 bases and J by 2 bases, and 9 bases separated the two germline ends. The CDR3 has 13 residues. Germline-derived CDR1 and CDR2 are GTSNPN and SVGIG (reference sequence). The CDR3 sequence: CAWNVQGNQPQHF. CDR3 sequence (DNA): TGTGCCTGGAATGTCCAGGGCAATCAGCCCCAGCATTTT.

This clonotype was picked up many times. The CDR3: CASSGDEQYV. Written as DNA, the CDR3 is TGTGCCAGCAGTGGAGACGAGCAGTACGTC. This sequence joins TRBV2 and TRBJ2-7, with D unresolved. The germline V gene has CDR1 SNHLY and CDR2 FYNNEI. Trimming left V 4 bases short and J 5 bases short, with 3 bases between. CDR3 length: 10 amino acids.

This clonotype showed up many times. The chain uses TRBV29-1 and TRBJ1-3; D call uncertain. Germline V gene data show CDR1 as SQVTM and CDR2 as ANQGSEA. V shed 6 bases and J shed 2 bases, with 14 bases lying between them. This CDR3 region has 14 residues. The CDR3: CSVAVAGAGNTIYF. CDR3 DNA: TGCAGCGTGGCGGTGGCAGGAGCTGGAAACACCATATATTTT.

There are many counts of this clonotype. This chain connects TRBV20-1 to TRBJ2-3; D unclear. The ends were cut back, 5 bases at V and 1 base at J, with 4 bases in the middle. Germline values: CDR1 DFQATT, CDR2 SNEGSKA (reference sequence). This CDR3 is 11 amino acids long. In nucleotides, the CDR3 is TGCAGTGCTCTACGCACAGATACGCAGTATTTT. Protein product: CSALRTDTQYF.

V usage is TRBV29-1 and J usage is TRBJ2-1; D is undetermined. The CDR3 totals 11 residues. Germline values: CDR1 SQVTM, CDR2 ANQGSEA. Trimming removed 8 bases at V and 9 bases at J, with 14 bases between. This CDR3 reads CSFQSPGEQFF. CDR3 coding DNA: TGCAGCTTCCAAAGCCCGGGTGAGCAGTTCTTC.

This clonotype was found many times. This chain links TRBV12-3 or TRBV12-4 with TRBJ1-3, with D possibly being TRBD1 (6 bases). The V and J ends lost 2 bases and 3 bases respectively, with 11 bases between them. The CDR3 covers 15 residues. CDR3 protein: CASSLSQGLGNTIYF. The CDR3 region has the DNA TGTGCCAGCAGTTTAAGCCAGGGGCTTGGAAACACCATATATTTT.

CDR3 loop: CATGADTQYF. CDR3 DNA sequence: TGTGCCACGGGTGCAGATACGCAGTATTTT. The chain combines TRBV11-2 with TRBJ2-3; D unresolved. This CDR3 spans 10 amino acids. From germline, CDR1 is SGHAT and CDR2 FQNNGV. The V end lost 10 bases, the J end lost 4 bases, and 6 bases lay between the germline ends.

Many counts were recorded for this clonotype. The gene calls are TRBV6-6 and TRBJ2-1, with 9 bases lining up with TRBD2. From germline, CDR1 is MNHNY and CDR2 SVGAGI (reference sequence). CDR3 length equals 16 residues. The ends lost 5 bases at V and 0 bases at J; junction bases unmatched: 5. The DNA for the CDR3 is TGTGCCAGCAGTGAGGCGGGAGGGCCCTCCTACAATGAGCAGTTCTTC. Translated: CASSEAGGPSYNEQFF.

The V call is TRBV20-1, the J call TRBJ1-2, with unresolved D. The CDR3 contains 12 residues. V lost 4 bases to trimming and J lost 2 bases, with 8 bases between them. Germline CDR1 reads DFQATT; CDR2 reads SNEGSKA (reference sequence). As DNA, the CDR3 is TGCAGTGCTACCCCCAGGAACTATGGCTACACCTTC. Translating gives CSATPRNYGYTF.

V is TRBV18 and J is TRBJ2-1, with 9 bases lining up with TRBD2. This CDR3 contains 20 residues. With 2 bases clipped from V and 7 bases from J, the junction kept 21 bases outside the gene matches. Per germline, CDR1 KGHSH and CDR2 LQKENI. The CDR3 spells CASSPSPPPGLAGERNEQFF. CDR3 DNA: TGTGCCAGCTCACCATCCCCCCCCCCGGGATTAGCGGGAGAGAGGAATGAGCAGTTCTTC.

This clonotype was seen a handful of times. The chain combines TRBV12-3 or TRBV12-4 with TRBJ2-3; no reliable D call. V was shortened by 5 bases and J by 6 bases, with 15 bases between the two germline ends. The CDR3 is made up of 14 amino acids. This CDR3 reads CASSRLLQADTQYF. CDR3 sequence (DNA): TGTGCCAGCAGTCGACTCTTACAAGCGGATACGCAGTATTTT.

This clonotype came up many times. The chain joins TRBV6-2 or TRBV6-3 to TRBJ1-3; D is undetermined. V was pared by 0 bases and J by 0 bases, with 12 bases between. Germline assignment: CDR1 MNHEY and CDR2 SVGEGT. The CDR3 is 17 amino acids. The CDR3 DNA reads TGTGCCAGCAGTTACTCACCCTTCAGGAGCTCTGGAAACACCATATATTTT. Translated: CASSYSPFRSSGNTIYF.

As concerns this clonotype: This may arise from a read error, as a much more abundant clone is one base away. The CDR3 bases are TGCAGCGTTGTGGAAGAAACCGGGGAGCTGTTTTTT. It codes for CSVVEETGELFF. The rearrangement joins TRBV29-1 to TRBJ2-2; D remains ambiguous. The length of the CDR3 is 12 residues. Germline-derived CDR1 and CDR2 are SQVTM and ANQGSEA. The V end lost 4 bases, the J end lost 5 bases, and 8 bases lay between the germline ends.

This clonotype was seen at least ten times. The rearrangement uses TRBV5-1 and TRBJ1-1; D not certain. The CDR3 is 14 amino acids. V was shortened by 1 base and J by 4 bases, with 11 bases between the two germline ends. The germline V gene encodes CDR1 SGHRS and CDR2 YFSETQ. The CDR3 region has the DNA TGCGCCAGCAGCTTGAGTGAAAGTCTCACTGAAGCTTTCTTT. Its translation is CASSLSESLTEAFF.

This clonotype was detected only a few times. V usage is TRBV5-1 and J usage is TRBJ2-7, with 9 positions matching TRBD1. The CDR3 extends over 14 amino acids. After removal of 3 bases from V and 4 bases from J, the junction contained 5 bases not matched to a gene. Germline values: CDR1 SGHRS, CDR2 YFSETQ. The CDR3: CASSSTGQGYEQYF. In DNA form, the CDR3 reads TGCGCCAGCAGCTCTACGGGACAGGGTTACGAGCAGTACTTC.